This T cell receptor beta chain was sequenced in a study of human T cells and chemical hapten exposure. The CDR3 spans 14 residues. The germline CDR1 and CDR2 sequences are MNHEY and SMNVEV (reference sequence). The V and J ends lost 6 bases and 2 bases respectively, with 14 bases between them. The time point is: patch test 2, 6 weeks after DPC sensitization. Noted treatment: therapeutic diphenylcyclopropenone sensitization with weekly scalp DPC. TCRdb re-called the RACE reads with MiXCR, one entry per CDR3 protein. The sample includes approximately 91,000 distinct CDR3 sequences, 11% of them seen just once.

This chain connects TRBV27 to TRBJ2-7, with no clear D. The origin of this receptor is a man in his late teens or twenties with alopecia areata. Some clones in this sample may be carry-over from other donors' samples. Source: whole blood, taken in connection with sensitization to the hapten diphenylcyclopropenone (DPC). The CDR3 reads CASSLTTGPYEQYF. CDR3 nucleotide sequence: TGTGCCAGCAGCCTCACTACCGGCCCCTACGAGCAGTACTTC.